The source of this T cell receptor (beta chain) is a study of T cells after yellow fever vaccination. Template switching by 5'RACE produced TCR cDNA, adding a universal primer site and UMIs. TCRdb re-called the 5' RACE reads with MiXCR, one entry per CDR3 protein. This table holds some 500,000 distinct CDR3 sequences, less than 15% found once. As concerns this clonotype: As yet, its antigen is unknown.

Broader study findings: A limited proportion of clonotypes was detected within both the CD4 and CD8 compartments. Sorted repertoires could include abundant contaminating clonotypes from bulk cells. Reappearing after the booster were most of the clones from primary vaccination (about 95% CD4, 88% CD8).

The material sequenced was PBMCs, taken on the day of the yellow fever booster vaccination. This clonotype originated in a man under 40 who received the YFV17D yellow fever vaccine.

The CDR3 nucleotides are TGTGCCAGCAGTTACTTGGTAAAGGAAGAGACCCAGTACTTC. This sequence encodes CASSYLVKEETQYF. The rearrangement joins TRBV6-2 or TRBV6-3 to TRBJ2-5; D unclear. Germline CDR1 reads MNHEY; CDR2 reads SVGEGT. The CDR3 covers 14 residues. The germline V and J ends were trimmed by 1 base and 3 bases, with 9 bases remaining between them.